Described below is a single T cell receptor beta chain sequence and its context. What it binds is not known. This CDR3 is 16 amino acids long. The data were produced by immunoSEQ multiplex PCR, yet TCRdb's version contains in-frame clones alone and is incomplete. The table has about 120,000 clones, about 90% seen once. These data belong to a study of T cell responses to AZD1222 COVID-19 vaccine. Study-wide findings and caveats: Repertoire samples came only from after the peak T cell response. Spike-specific TCR breadth and depth grew following two AZD1222 doses.

The clonotype comes from an adult in good health. The sample here was peripheral blood, taken on day 0 of AZD1222 vaccination. This rearrangement joins TRBV21-1 to TRBJ1-1. TRBV21-1 is noted as a pseudogene. CDR3 in DNA: TGTGCCAGCGATGGTAGTAGTATCACAACCATCACTGAAGCTTTCTTT. Residues: CASDGSSITTITEAFF.